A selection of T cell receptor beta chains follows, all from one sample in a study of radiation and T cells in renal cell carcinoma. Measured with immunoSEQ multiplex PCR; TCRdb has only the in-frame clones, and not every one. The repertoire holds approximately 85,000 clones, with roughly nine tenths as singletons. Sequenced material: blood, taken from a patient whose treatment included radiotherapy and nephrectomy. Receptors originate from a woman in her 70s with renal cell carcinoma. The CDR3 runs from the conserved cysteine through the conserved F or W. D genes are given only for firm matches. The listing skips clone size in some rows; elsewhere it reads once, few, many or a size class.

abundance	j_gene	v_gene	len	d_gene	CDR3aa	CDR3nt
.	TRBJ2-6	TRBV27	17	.	CASSRDTTYSGANVLTF	TGTGCCAGCAGTCGGGACACAACTTACTCTGGGGCCAACGTCCTGACTTTC
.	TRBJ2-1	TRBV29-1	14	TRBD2	CSVERGGSYNEQFF	TGCAGCGTTGAACGGGGGGGCTCCTACAATGAGCAGTTCTTC
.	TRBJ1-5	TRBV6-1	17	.	CASSGDVGQGSNQPQHF	TGTGCCAGCAGTGGAGATGTGGGTCAGGGTAGCAATCAGCCCCAGCATTTT
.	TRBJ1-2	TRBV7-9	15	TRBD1	CASSALDRGGFGYTF	TGTGCCAGCAGCGCTTTGGACAGGGGCGGTTTTGGCTACACCTTC
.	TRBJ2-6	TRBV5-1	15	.	CASSLVGSGANVLTF	TGCGCCAGCAGCTTGGTCGGCTCTGGGGCCAACGTCCTGACTTTC
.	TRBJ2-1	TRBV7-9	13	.	CASSLAGGYGPFF	TGTGCCAGCAGCTTAGCGGGGGGATACGGCCCGTTCTTC
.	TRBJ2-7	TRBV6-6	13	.	CVTLGGRGDEQYF	TGTGTTACCCTCGGGGGCAGGGGCGACGAGCAGTACTTC
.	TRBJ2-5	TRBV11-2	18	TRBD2	CASSSRLAGGSYQETQYF	TGTGCCAGCAGCTCCAGACTAGCGGGGGGCAGCTACCAAGAGACCCAGTACTTC
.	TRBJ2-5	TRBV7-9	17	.	CASSLALGATHQETQYF	TGTGCCAGCAGCTTAGCGCTTGGGGCTACGCACCAAGAGACCCAGTACTTC
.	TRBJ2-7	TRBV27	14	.	CASSLRGGYYEQYF	TGTGCCAGCAGTTTACGGGGCGGTTACTACGAGCAGTACTTC
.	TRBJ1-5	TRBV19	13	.	CASSWDMYQPQHF	TGTGCCAGTAGTTGGGACATGTATCAGCCCCAGCATTTT
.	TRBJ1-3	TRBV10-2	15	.	CASSDRQVSGNTIYF	TGCGCCAGCAGTGATAGACAAGTCTCTGGAAACACCATATATTTT
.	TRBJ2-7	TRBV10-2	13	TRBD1	CASRETGGSEQYF	TGCGCCAGCAGAGAGACAGGGGGTAGCGAGCAGTACTTC
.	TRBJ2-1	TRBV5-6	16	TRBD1	CASSFRGTGKRNEQFF	TGTGCCAGCAGCTTTCGGGGGACAGGGAAGCGAAATGAGCAGTTCTTC
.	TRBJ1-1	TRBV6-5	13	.	CASSYTVNTEAFF	TGTGCCAGCAGTTACACTGTGAACACTGAAGCTTTCTTT
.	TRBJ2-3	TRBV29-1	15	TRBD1	CSVEPGTGSTDTQYF	TGCAGCGTTGAACCCGGGACAGGGAGCACAGATACGCAGTATTTT
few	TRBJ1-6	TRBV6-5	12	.	CASSYPNSPLHF	TGTGCCAGCAGTTACCCCAATTCACCCCTCCACTTT
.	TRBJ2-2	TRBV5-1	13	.	CASSLVLGGELFF	TGCGCCAGCAGCTTGGTGCTGGGCGGGGAGCTGTTTTTT
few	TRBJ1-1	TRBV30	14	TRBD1	CAWSTTGVNTEAFF	TGTGCCTGGAGTACCACAGGGGTCAACACTGAAGCTTTCTTT
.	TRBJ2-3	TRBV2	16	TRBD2	CASRARLAGRTDTQYF	TGTGCCAGCAGGGCTAGACTAGCGGGGCGCACAGATACGCAGTATTTT
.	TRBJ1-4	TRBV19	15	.	CASSGRPPFNEKLFF	TGTGCCAGTAGTGGGCGTCCACCCTTTAATGAAAAACTGTTTTTT
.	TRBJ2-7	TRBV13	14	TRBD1	CASSLVGRGHEQYF	TGTGCCAGCAGCTTAGTTGGCAGGGGGCATGAGCAGTACTTC
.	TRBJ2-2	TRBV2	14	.	CASVRTANTGELFF	TGTGCCAGCGTCCGGACAGCGAACACCGGGGAGCTGTTTTTT
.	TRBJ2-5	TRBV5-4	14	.	CASSLVQGQETQYF	TGTGCCAGCAGCTTGGTTCAGGGCCAAGAGACCCAGTACTTC
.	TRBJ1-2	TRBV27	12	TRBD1	CASREGAGGYTF	TGTGCCAGCAGGGAGGGGGCGGGTGGCTACACCTTC
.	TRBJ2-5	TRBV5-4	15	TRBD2	CASSRLAGGLETQYF	TGTGCCAGCAGTAGACTAGCGGGGGGGCTGGAGACCCAGTACTTC
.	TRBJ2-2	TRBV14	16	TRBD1	CASSQEGQGLTGELFF	TGTGCCAGCAGCCAGGAAGGACAGGGCCTTACCGGGGAGCTGTTTTTT
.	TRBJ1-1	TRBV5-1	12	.	CASSLARGEAFF	TGCGCCAGCAGCTTGGCTCGGGGTGAAGCTTTCTTT
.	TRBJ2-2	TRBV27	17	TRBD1	CASSRKGQGLGMRELFF	TGTGCCAGCAGTAGAAAGGGACAGGGCCTGGGTATGAGGGAGCTGTTTTTT
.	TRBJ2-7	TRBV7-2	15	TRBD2	CASRTGGGSSYEQYF	TGTGCCAGCAGAACGGGAGGGGGGTCCTCCTACGAGCAGTACTTC
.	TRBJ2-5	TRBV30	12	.	CAWSPGVETQYF	TGTGCCTGGAGTCCAGGGGTCGAGACCCAGTACTTC
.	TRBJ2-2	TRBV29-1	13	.	CSVSSWNTGELFF	TGCAGCGTTTCGAGCTGGAACACCGGGGAGCTGTTTTTT
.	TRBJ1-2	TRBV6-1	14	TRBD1	CASSVRDSIYGYTF	TGTGCCAGCAGTGTTCGGGACAGCATCTATGGCTACACCTTC
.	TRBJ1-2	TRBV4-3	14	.	CASSPRVGFHGYTF	TGCGCCAGCAGCCCTCGGGTAGGCTTTCATGGCTACACCTTC
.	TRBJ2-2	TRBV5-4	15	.	CASSSGWAGPGELFF	TGTGCCAGCAGTTCCGGGTGGGCCGGGCCCGGGGAGCTGTTTTTT
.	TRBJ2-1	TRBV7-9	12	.	CASSLAEEEQFF	TGTGCCAGCAGCTTAGCGGAGGAGGAGCAGTTCTTC
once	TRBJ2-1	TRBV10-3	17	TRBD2	CAISESASGGYYNEQFF	TGTGCCATCAGTGAATCGGCTAGCGGGGGGTATTACAATGAGCAGTTCTTC
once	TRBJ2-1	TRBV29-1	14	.	CSGAVAGTGNEQFF	TGCAGCGGTGCCGTGGCAGGGACGGGCAATGAGCAGTTCTTC
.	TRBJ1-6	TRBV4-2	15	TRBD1	CASSPPGQINSPLHF	TGTGCCAGCAGCCCTCCGGGACAGATCAATTCACCCCTCCACTTT
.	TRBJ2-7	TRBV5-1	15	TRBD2	CASRESGGYSYEQYF	TGCGCCAGCAGAGAAAGCGGGGGGTACTCCTACGAGCAGTACTTC
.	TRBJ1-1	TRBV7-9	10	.	CASSYTEAFF	TGTGCCAGCAGCTATACTGAAGCTTTCTTT
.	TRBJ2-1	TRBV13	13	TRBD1	CASSRDRRNEQFF	TGTGCCAGCAGCCGGGACAGGAGGAATGAGCAGTTCTTC
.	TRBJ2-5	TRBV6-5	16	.	CASSYPPGPLQETQYF	TGTGCCAGCAGTTACCCTCCGGGGCCCTTACAAGAGACCCAGTACTTC
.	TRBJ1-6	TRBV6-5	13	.	CASSYQAHSPLHF	TGTGCCAGCAGTTACCAGGCCCATTCACCCCTCCACTTT
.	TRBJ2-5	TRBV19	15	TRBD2	CASSLGTSDLETQYF	TGTGCCAGTAGTCTCGGGACTAGCGACTTGGAGACCCAGTACTTC
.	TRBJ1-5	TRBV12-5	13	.	CASAWEGSQPQHF	TGTGCTAGTGCCTGGGAAGGGAGTCAGCCCCAGCATTTT
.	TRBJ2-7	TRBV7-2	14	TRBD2	CASSLTSAAYEQYF	TGTGCCAGCAGCTTGACTAGCGCGGCCTACGAGCAGTACTTC
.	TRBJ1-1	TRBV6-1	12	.	CASPRGSTEAFF	TGTGCCAGCCCCAGGGGCAGCACTGAAGCTTTCTTT
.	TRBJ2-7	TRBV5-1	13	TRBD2	CASSLAGGREQYF	TGCGCCAGCAGCTTAGCGGGGGGGCGCGAGCAGTACTTC
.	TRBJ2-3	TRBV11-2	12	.	CASSPSYRTQYF	TGTGCCAGCAGCCCTTCCTATCGCACGCAGTATTTT
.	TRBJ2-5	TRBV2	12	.	CATGPSQETQYF	TGTGCCACCGGGCCTAGCCAAGAGACCCAGTACTTC
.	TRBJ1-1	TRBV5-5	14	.	CASSLRVLNTEAFF	TGTGCCAGCAGCCTAAGGGTCCTGAACACTGAAGCTTTCTTT
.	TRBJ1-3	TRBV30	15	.	CAWTPQGNPGNTIYF	TGTGCCTGGACACCCCAGGGGAACCCTGGAAACACCATATATTTT
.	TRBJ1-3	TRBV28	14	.	CASSFDVGGNTIYF	TGTGCCAGCAGTTTCGACGTGGGGGGAAACACCATATATTTT
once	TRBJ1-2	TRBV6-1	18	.	CASSEPNPKRAPNYGYTF	TGTGCCAGCAGTGAGCCTAACCCAAAAAGGGCTCCTAACTATGGCTACACCTTC